A selection of T cell receptor beta chains follows, all from one sample in a study of beta chain features in type 1 diabetes. Using immunoSEQ multiplex PCR, the repertoire was profiled, and TCRdb retains in-frame clones only, with some absent. The top ten clones hold 0.9% to 1.2% of a sample with 250,000 to 300,000 clones, under 8.5% of them seen once. The sample was central memory CD4+ T cells from blood. The receptors shown here come from a woman aged 18-35 years in good health. CDR3s include the opening cysteine and the closing phenylalanine or tryptophan. The order of the fields is clone size, J gene, V gene, CDR3 protein. Size is stated for part of the rows, as once, few or many counts, or as a class when the clone is expanded.

abundance: -
j_gene: TRBJ2-3
v_gene: TRBV9
CDR3aa: CASSLNSRTDTQYF

abundance: few
j_gene: TRBJ2-4
v_gene: TRBV5-8
CDR3aa: CASSLQTGTNIQYF

abundance: few
j_gene: TRBJ2-3
v_gene: TRBV29-1
CDR3aa: CSGVLTDTQYF

abundance: -
j_gene: TRBJ2-7
v_gene: TRBV6-5
CDR3aa: CASRLTTAGNYEQYF

abundance: -
j_gene: TRBJ2-7
v_gene: TRBV7-8
CDR3aa: CASSLGGLGGRRHEQYF

abundance: -
j_gene: TRBJ1-6
v_gene: TRBV6-6
CDR3aa: CASTQGDPGRNSPLHF

abundance: few
j_gene: TRBJ2-7
v_gene: TRBV6-6
CDR3aa: CASSRTGSNYEQYF

abundance: -
j_gene: TRBJ2-3
v_gene: TRBV5-1
CDR3aa: CASSFGSGLTDTQYF

abundance: -
j_gene: TRBJ1-2
v_gene: TRBV25-1
CDR3aa: CASRAGTGIYGYTF

abundance: many
j_gene: TRBJ1-3
v_gene: TRBV28
CDR3aa: CASSLTRVDGNTIYF

abundance: -
j_gene: TRBJ2-2
v_gene: TRBV30
CDR3aa: CAWSVGSSDTGELFF

abundance: many
j_gene: TRBJ1-1
v_gene: TRBV16
CDR3aa: CASSQEGQGTEAFF

abundance: few
j_gene: TRBJ2-1
v_gene: TRBV28
CDR3aa: CASGGRSSYNEQFF

abundance: -
j_gene: TRBJ1-5
v_gene: TRBV2
CDR3aa: CASRDTGNQPQHF

abundance: -
j_gene: TRBJ2-5
v_gene: TRBV15
CDR3aa: CATRLGGETQYF

abundance: -
j_gene: TRBJ1-4
v_gene: TRBV7-8
CDR3aa: CASSFGINEKLFF

abundance: -
j_gene: TRBJ1-2
v_gene: TRBV7-2
CDR3aa: CASSKGQGYGYTF

abundance: few
j_gene: TRBJ2-7
v_gene: TRBV15
CDR3aa: CATGAPGDYEQYF

abundance: many
j_gene: TRBJ2-7
v_gene: TRBV13
CDR3aa: CASSLKGGGEQYF

abundance: -
j_gene: TRBJ1-2
v_gene: TRBV28
CDR3aa: CASPGPYGYTF

abundance: many
j_gene: TRBJ2-1
v_gene: TRBV2
CDR3aa: CASESQRGAQAQFF

abundance: -
j_gene: TRBJ1-3
v_gene: TRBV6-5
CDR3aa: CASSYAGQRGNTIYF

abundance: -
j_gene: TRBJ1-3
v_gene: TRBV30
CDR3aa: CAWSGDGWNTIYF

abundance: -
j_gene: TRBJ1-2
v_gene: TRBV5-1
CDR3aa: CASSLDAGGNYGYTF

abundance: many
j_gene: TRBJ1-2
v_gene: TRBV14
CDR3aa: CASSQGANYGYTF

abundance: -
j_gene: TRBJ2-3
v_gene: TRBV28
CDR3aa: CASAAGGEATDTQYF

abundance: many
j_gene: TRBJ1-1
v_gene: TRBV28
CDR3aa: CASRRTGMNTEAFF

abundance: -
j_gene: TRBJ2-5
v_gene: TRBV5-4
CDR3aa: CASSFGDRGETQYF

abundance: -
j_gene: TRBJ2-1
v_gene: TRBV9
CDR3aa: CASSVEGGTVYNEQFF